Sequencing of this TCR beta chain was carried out in a study of T cells after yellow fever vaccination. Study-level information: Those fractions that held only low numbers of cells were prepared using the SMART-Seq v4 Ultra Low Input RNA kit. Study-wide results and limits: The bulk population could contribute abundant contaminating clonotypes to FACS-sorted repertoires. Post-booster repertoires again held most primary-vaccination clones (around 95% CD4, roughly 88% CD8).

V was pared by 6 bases and J by 4 bases, with 7 bases between. CDR3 length: 12 residues. TCRdb reprocessed the 5' RACE reads via MiXCR and lists one record per CDR3 protein. The sample lists a few hundred thousand distinct CDR3 sequences; 10% to 15% were seen once. This clonotype was detected a few times. No antigen is known for it. This sample comprised CD4+ T cells sorted from PBMCs, obtained 45 days after the yellow fever booster vaccination. The chain recombines TRBV12-3 or TRBV12-4 with TRBJ1-3; D is ambiguous. This TCR was sampled from a man younger than 45 who received the YFV17D yellow fever vaccine. The CDR3 bases are TGTGCCAGCAGCCCAGCAGGAAACACCATATATTTT. Translated: CASSPAGNTIYF.